These 21 T cell receptor beta chains share one sample of origin, sequenced in a study of cytomegalovirus exposure and HLA in healthy donors. 13 Jbeta primers and 60 Vbeta primers were used for the PCR. TCRdb keeps only in-frame clones here, not all; method: immunoSEQ multiplex PCR. This table lists 200,000 to 250,000 clones. The sequencing input was PBMCs. The receptors come from a woman in her twenties or thirties in good health and CMV-seropositive.

The chain carries TRBV9 and TRBJ1-1; TRBD1 might be the D (5 bases). In germline, CDR1 is SGDLS, CDR2 YYNGEE. This CDR3 contains 14 residues. V was cut by 4 bases and J by 0 bases, with 10 bases left in between. The CDR3 reads CASSYDSLNTEAFF. DNA for the CDR3: TGTGCCAGCAGCTACGACAGTTTGAACACTGAAGCTTTCTTT.

The chain couples TRBV7-9 to TRBJ1-6; weak D call: TRBD1 (5 bases). The CDR3 runs 16 residues. V lost 4 bases and J 9 bases, leaving 19 bases between the germline ends. In germline, CDR1 is SEHNR, CDR2 FQNEAQ (reference sequence). The CDR3 coding sequence is TGTGCCAGCAGCTCTCCCAGGGCTGGTGTAGGTTCACCCCTCCACTTT. Translation: CASSSPRAGVGSPLHF.

V and J are TRBV30 and TRBJ2-6; maybe TRBD1 (6 bases). The germline V and J ends were trimmed by 2 bases and 4 bases, with 12 bases remaining between them. Germline V gene sequence: CDR1 GTSNPN, CDR2 SVGIG (reference sequence). CDR3 length equals 15 residues. This chain's CDR3 is CAWSPGVDGANVLTF. As DNA, the CDR3 is TGTGCCTGGAGTCCAGGGGTGGACGGGGCCAACGTCCTGACTTTC.

The rearrangement links TRBV5-6 to TRBJ1-2; 7 bases match TRBD1. With 4 bases clipped from V and 4 bases from J, the junction kept 4 bases outside the gene matches. This CDR3 is 13 amino acids long. Germline V CDR1 and CDR2: SGHDT, YYEEEE. For the CDR3, the DNA is TGTGCCAGCAGCGCGGACAGGATCTATGGCTACACCTTC. Residues: CASSADRIYGYTF.

The chain couples TRBV6-5 to TRBJ1-4; no firm D call. The germline V and J ends were trimmed by 2 bases and 10 bases, with 8 bases remaining between them. CDR1 MNHEY and CDR2 SVGAGI come from the germline V gene. The CDR3 is 12 residues long. The CDR3 reads CASSYGEGKLFF. CDR3 nucleotide sequence: TGTGCCAGCAGTTACGGGGAGGGAAAACTGTTTTTT.

The chain links TRBV19 to TRBJ1-1; D uncertain. Germline V gene lookup returns CDR1 LNHDA and CDR2 SQIVND (reference sequence). The CDR3 is 18 residues long. V dropped 5 bases and J dropped 0 bases, with 22 bases sitting between them. The CDR3 nucleotides are TGTGCCAGTAGTTCCCACCCGACCCAATACGGGATGAACACTGAAGCTTTCTTT. Protein: CASSSHPTQYGMNTEAFF.

This chain joins TRBV4-1 and TRBJ2-3; 8 nucleotides line up with TRBD2. With V trimmed by 6 bases and J by 0 bases, 11 bases remained unmatched. Per germline, CDR1 MGHRA and CDR2 YSYEKL. This CDR3 spans 17 amino acids. As DNA, the CDR3 is TGCGCCAGCAGGTACAAGTACGGGGGGGGGAGCACAGATACGCAGTATTTT. Protein sequence: CASRYKYGGGSTDTQYF.

V gene TRBV27 combines with J gene TRBJ1-1; no firm D call. V was trimmed by 0 bases and J by 5 bases, leaving 10 bases between them. The CDR3 is 14 amino acids. CDR1 is MNHEY, CDR2 SMNVEV, per germline (reference sequence). CDR3 residues: CASSLSRAETEAFF. The DNA for the CDR3 is TGTGCCAGCAGTTTATCGAGGGCTGAAACTGAAGCTTTCTTT.

The chain joins TRBV5-6 to TRBJ2-7, with D possibly being TRBD2 (5 bases). The length of the CDR3 is 15 residues. CDR1 is SGHDT and CDR2 is YYEEEE in the germline V gene. The ends were cut back, 0 bases at V and 6 bases at J, with 16 bases in the middle. The CDR3 reads CASSLDLTDFSEQYF. The CDR3 nucleotides are TGTGCCAGCAGCTTGGACCTAACGGACTTCTCCGAGCAGTACTTC.

The gene calls are TRBV10-2 and TRBJ1-2; weak D call: TRBD1 (5 bases). Looked up from germline, CDR1 is WSHSY and CDR2 is SAAADI. V lost 3 bases, J lost 8 bases, and 19 bases lay in between. CDR3 length: 15 amino acids. In nucleotides, the CDR3 is TGCGCCAGCAGTGACTTCAGGGAAATCCCCTACGGCTACACCTTC. Translation gives CASSDFREIPYGYTF.

This chain connects TRBV7-9 to TRBJ1-5; possibly TRBD1 for D (6 bases). Germline loops: CDR1 SEHNR, CDR2 FQNEAQ (reference sequence). The CDR3 spans 16 residues. With 1 base removed from V and 8 bases from J, the gap between germline ends came to 18 bases. Here the CDR3 reads CASSLGPQGAKEPQHF. The CDR3 nucleotides are TGTGCCAGCAGCTTAGGTCCACAGGGCGCAAAGGAGCCCCAGCATTTT.

The chain links TRBV18 to TRBJ1-5; D gene unclear. V was shortened by 2 bases and J by 0 bases, with 8 bases between the two germline ends. CDR3 length equals 15 residues. CDR1 is KGHSH, CDR2 LQKENI, per germline. In DNA, the CDR3 is TGTGCCAGCTCACCAGTGTCAGATAGCAATCAGCCCCAGCATTTT. This sequence encodes CASSPVSDSNQPQHF. The variable domain in full, with the rest retrieved from reference TRBV18 and TRBJ1-5, is NAGVMQNPRHLVRRRGQEARLRCSPMKGHSHVYWYRQLPEEGLKFMVYLQKENIIDESGMPKERFSAEFPKEGPSILRIQQVVRGDSAAYFCASSPVSDSNQPQHFGDGTRLSIL.

A word on this clone: The junction departs from the called germline gene at one end, perhaps through a read error. The genes are TRBV6-5 and TRBJ1-1; D gene ambiguous. This CDR3 has 13 amino acids. Germline V gives CDR1 MNHEY, CDR2 SVGAGI. CDR3 protein: CASSYSEVTEAFF. In DNA form, the CDR3 reads TGTGCCAGCAGTTACTCGGAAGTGACTGAGGCTTTCTTT.

This chain connects TRBV6-1 to TRBJ1-2; TRBD1 agrees at 7 bases. Trimming took 1 base from V and 5 from J; bases not matched to a gene: 13. CDR1 and CDR2 (germline): MNHNS, SASEGT. The CDR3 is 17 residues long. CDR3 DNA: TGTGCCAGCAGTGAAGTTGGGACAGTCTTCATTCGGTATGGCTACACCTTC. Translated: CASSEVGTVFIRYGYTF.

This chain uses TRBV5-1 with TRBJ1-4; maybe TRBD1 (6 bases). This CDR3 has 13 amino acids. Germline CDR1 and CDR2: SGHRS and YFSETQ. V gave up 2 bases and J gave up 7 bases, with 9 bases separating them. Here the CDR3 reads CASSFRGTEKLFF. The DNA for the CDR3 is TGCGCCAGCAGCTTTAGGGGGACTGAAAAACTGTTTTTT.

This chain joins TRBV7-9 and TRBJ1-2; 8 nucleotides agree with TRBD1. CDR1 SEHNR and CDR2 FQNEAQ come from the germline V gene (reference sequence). Unmatched junction bases numbered 2, after V lost 0 bases and J lost 5 bases. The CDR3 covers 14 residues. The CDR3 here is CASSLAGQAYGYTF. The CDR3, as DNA: TGTGCCAGCAGCTTAGCGGGACAGGCGTATGGCTACACCTTC.

CDR3 in amino acids: CASSLEKGQLSYGYTF. As DNA, the CDR3 is TGTGCCAGCAGCTTGGAAAAGGGACAACTTTCCTATGGCTACACCTTC. The chain couples TRBV5-4 to TRBJ1-2, with D tentatively TRBD1 (6 bases). The germline CDR1 and CDR2 sequences are SGHNT and YYREEE (reference sequence). The CDR3 consists of 16 residues. V lost 0 bases, J lost 4 bases, and 16 bases lay in between.

V usage is TRBV5-6 and J usage is TRBJ2-1; 9 bases fit TRBD2. From germline, CDR1 is SGHDT and CDR2 YYEEEE. V gave up 3 bases and J gave up 2 bases; unmatched junction bases: 3. This CDR3 is built from 15 residues. The CDR3 nucleotides read TGTGCCAGCAGCTGGGGACTAGCCCCCTACAATGAGCAGTTCTTC. Encoded protein: CASSWGLAPYNEQFF.

The chain joins TRBV14 to TRBJ2-5, with a possible D match to TRBD2 (5 bases). CDR3 length: 15 residues. V was cut by 0 bases and J by 5 bases, with 13 bases left in between. CDR1 and CDR2 from the germline V gene are SGHDN and FVKESK. In DNA, the CDR3 is TGTGCCAGCAGCCAAGATCAGGAGGCCTGGGAGACCCAGTACTTC. Translated, it gives CASSQDQEAWETQYF.

The rearrangement uses TRBV6-1 and TRBJ1-1; tentatively, D is TRBD1 (6 bases). CDR1 is MNHNS, CDR2 SASEGT, per germline. Trimming removed 5 bases at V and 7 bases at J, with 11 bases between. The CDR3 is 12 amino acids. The CDR3 sequence is CASSHTGIEAFF. The CDR3 region has the DNA TGTGCCAGCAGTCATACAGGGATTGAAGCTTTCTTT.

The chain employs TRBV5-8 and TRBJ2-7, with TRBD1 identical over 8 bases. Germline V CDR1 and CDR2: SGHTS, YDEGEE. This CDR3 contains 13 residues. Losses at the gene ends were 7 bases for V and 7 bases for J; bases not matched to a gene: 10. The CDR3 sequence: CASCNQGAQEQYF. DNA of the CDR3: TGTGCCAGCTGTAATCAGGGGGCTCAAGAGCAGTACTTC.